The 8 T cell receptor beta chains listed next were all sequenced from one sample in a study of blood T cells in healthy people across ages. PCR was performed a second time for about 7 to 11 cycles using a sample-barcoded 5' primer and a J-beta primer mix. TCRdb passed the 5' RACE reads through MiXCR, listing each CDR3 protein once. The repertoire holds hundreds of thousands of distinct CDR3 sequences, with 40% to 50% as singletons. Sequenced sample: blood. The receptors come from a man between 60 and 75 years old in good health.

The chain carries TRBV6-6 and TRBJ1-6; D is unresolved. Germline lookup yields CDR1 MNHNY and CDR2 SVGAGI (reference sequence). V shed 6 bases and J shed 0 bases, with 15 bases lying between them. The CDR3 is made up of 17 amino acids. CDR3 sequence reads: CASSRGPASSYNSPLHF. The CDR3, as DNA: TGTGCCAGCAGCCGCGGCCCAGCTAGCTCCTATAATTCACCCCTCCACTTT.

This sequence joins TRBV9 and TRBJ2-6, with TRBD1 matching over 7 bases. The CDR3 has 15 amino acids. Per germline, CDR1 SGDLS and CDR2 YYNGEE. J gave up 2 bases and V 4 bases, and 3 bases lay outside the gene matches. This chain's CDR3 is CASSRQGPGANVLTF. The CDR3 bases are TGTGCCAGCAGCCGACAGGGACCTGGGGCCAACGTCCTGACTTTC.

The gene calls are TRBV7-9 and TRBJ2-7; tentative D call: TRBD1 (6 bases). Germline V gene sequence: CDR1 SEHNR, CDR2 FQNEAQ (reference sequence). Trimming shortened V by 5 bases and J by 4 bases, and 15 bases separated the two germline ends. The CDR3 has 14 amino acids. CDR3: CASSPKQGWYEQYF. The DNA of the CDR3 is TGTGCCAGCAGCCCAAAACAGGGATGGTACGAGCAGTACTTC.

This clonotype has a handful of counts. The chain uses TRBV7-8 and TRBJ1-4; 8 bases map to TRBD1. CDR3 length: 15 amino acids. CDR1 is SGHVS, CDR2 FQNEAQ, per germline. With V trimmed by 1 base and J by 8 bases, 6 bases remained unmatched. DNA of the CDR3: TGTGCCAGCAGCTTAGTGGACAGGGCGGGGGAAAAACTGTTTTTT. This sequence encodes CASSLVDRAGEKLFF.

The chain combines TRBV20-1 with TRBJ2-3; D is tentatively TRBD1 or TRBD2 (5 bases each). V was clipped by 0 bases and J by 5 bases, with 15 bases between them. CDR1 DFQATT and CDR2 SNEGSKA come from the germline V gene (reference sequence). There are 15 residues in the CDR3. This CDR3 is CSARDGAGRVDTQYF. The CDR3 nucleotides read TGCAGTGCTAGAGATGGCGCGGGCAGGGTAGATACGCAGTATTTT.

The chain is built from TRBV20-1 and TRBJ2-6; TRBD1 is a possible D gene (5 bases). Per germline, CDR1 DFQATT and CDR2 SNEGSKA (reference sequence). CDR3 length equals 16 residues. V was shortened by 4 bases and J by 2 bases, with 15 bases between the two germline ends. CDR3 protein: CSANKGLEAGANVLTF. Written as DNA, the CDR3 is TGCAGTGCTAACAAGGGGTTAGAGGCTGGGGCCAACGTCCTGACTTTC.

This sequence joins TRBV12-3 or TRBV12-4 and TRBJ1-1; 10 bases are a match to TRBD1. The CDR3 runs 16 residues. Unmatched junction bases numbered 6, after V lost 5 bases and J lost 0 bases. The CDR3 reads CASSEDRGNLNTEAFF. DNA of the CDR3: TGTGCCAGCAGTGAGGACAGGGGGAATTTGAACACTGAAGCTTTCTTT.

The CDR3 protein is CASSLAGSGGSYEQYF. CDR3 bases: TGTGCCAGCAGCTTAGCGGGATCAGGGGGGTCCTACGAGCAGTACTTC. This rearrangement joins TRBV7-2 to TRBJ2-7, with D possibly matching TRBD1 (7 bases). Germline loops: CDR1 SGHTA, CDR2 FQGNSA. Trimming left V 0 bases short and J 1 base short, with 13 bases between. This CDR3 spans 16 amino acids. Full variable domain (rest looked up from reference TRBV7-2 and TRBJ2-7): GAGVSQSPSNKVTEKGKDVELRCDPISGHTALYWYRQSLGQGLEFLIYFQGNSAPDKSGLPSDRFSAERTGGSVSTLTIQRTQQEDSAVYLCASSLAGSGGSYEQYFGPGTRLTVT.